This T cell receptor beta chain was found in a study of CD8 T cells in ankylosing spondylitis. In its sample, this clonotype was seen a few times. Antigen unknown. CDR3 length: 15 residues. The J segment lost 4 bases and the V segment lost 8 bases, leaving 9 bases of the junction unmatched. The V gene's germline CDR1 is MNHEY and CDR2 SMNVEV (reference sequence). One entry per CDR3 protein results from TCRdb running MiXCR on the 5' RACE reads. The sample holds about 240,000 distinct CDR3 sequences, about 10% seen once. Findings and caveats of the study: In peripheral blood, disease-linked CD8+ clones occurred at relatively low frequencies. Significantly higher representation of disease-linked clones was reported for matched ankylosing spondylitis synovial fluid.

The gene calls are TRBV27 and TRBJ1-3, with 9 bases aligning to TRBD1. The origin of this receptor is a male donor with ankylosing spondylitis or in good health (not recorded which). Sequenced material: blood, either unsorted or a sorted T cell fraction (not recorded which). CDR3 coding DNA: TGTGCCAGCGGAAGACAGGGGGTGGTAGGAAACACCATATATTTT. Translated, it gives CASGRQGVVGNTIYF.